This TCR beta chain was retrieved from a study of response to subunit inactivated influenza vaccine. TCRdb analysed the RT-PCR reads with MiXCR anew, one entry per CDR3 protein. The sample shows more than 600,000 distinct CDR3 sequences, approximately 17% of them seen only once. General study findings and limits: The authors suggested that every seasonal influenza vaccination recruits few new T cells.

This clonotype was found a few times. Antigen unknown. The receptor was isolated from a man aged 45-65 years who received an inactivated influenza vaccine. The source was PBMCs from blood, collected around 5 days after vaccination.

The CDR3 DNA reads as TGTGCCAGCAGCGGATGGGACACTTCGAGCTCCTACAATGAGCAGTTCTTC. Its translation is CASSGWDTSSSYNEQFF. The chain links TRBV7-3 to TRBJ2-1, with D possibly TRBD1 on 6 matching bases. This CDR3 spans 17 amino acids. Per the germline V gene, CDR1 is SGHTA and CDR2 is FQGTGA. V lost 5 bases and J 0 bases, leaving 17 bases between the germline ends.